The 26 T cell receptor beta chains below were found in one sample sequenced in a study of CD8 T cells in ankylosing spondylitis. TCRdb itself ran the 5' RACE reads through MiXCR, one entry per CDR3 protein. Among 5,000 or so distinct CDR3 sequences listed, under 2.5% were seen once. The sequenced sample was blood, either unsorted or a sorted T cell fraction (not recorded which). Every receptor here comes from a male donor with ankylosing spondylitis or in good health (not recorded which).

At least ten counts were recorded for this clonotype. V and J are TRBV9 and TRBJ2-5, with D possibly matching TRBD2 (6 bases). The CDR3 is 15 amino acids. V was pared by 3 bases and J by 4 bases, with 16 bases between. Germline assignment: CDR1 SGDLS and CDR2 YYNGEE. CDR3: CASSAGGTSGETQYF. DNA of the CDR3: TGTGCCAGCAGCGCAGGCGGGACGTCGGGAGAGACCCAGTACTTC. The variable domain in full, with the rest retrieved from reference TRBV9 and TRBJ2-5, is DSGVTQTPKHLITATGQRVTLRCSPRSGDLSVYWYQQSLDQGLQFLIQYYNGEERAKGNILERFSAQQFPDLHSELNLSSLELGDSALYFCASSAGGTSGETQYFGPGTRLLVL.

This clonotype was seen at least ten times. The V call is TRBV9, the J call TRBJ2-1, with D hard to call. V was shortened by 0 bases and J by 8 bases, with 9 bases between the two germline ends. CDR1 and CDR2 (germline): SGDLS, YYNGEE. The CDR3 has 13 amino acids. The CDR3 loop is CASSVDSRDEQFF. The CDR3 DNA reads as TGTGCCAGCAGCGTAGATTCTCGGGATGAGCAGTTCTTC.

This clonotype showed up many times. J is TRBJ2-1 and V is TRBV9, with 8 bases lining up with TRBD2. With 3 bases clipped from V and 8 bases from J, the junction kept 7 bases outside the gene matches. The CDR3 is 14 residues long. Looked up from germline, CDR1 is SGDLS and CDR2 is YYNGEE. The CDR3 region has the DNA TGTGCCAGCAGCGGACGAAGCGGGAGTTATGAGCAGTTCTTC. It specifies CASSGRSGSYEQFF.

In its sample, this clonotype ranks as medium-sized. The chain carries TRBV9 and TRBJ2-1; 12 bases fit TRBD2. CDR3 length: 16 residues. Germline values: CDR1 SGDLS, CDR2 YYNGEE. V lost 3 bases, J lost 8 bases, and 9 bases stayed unmatched. The chain's CDR3 is CASSERTSGALYEQFF. In nucleotides, the CDR3 is TGTGCCAGCAGCGAGAGGACTAGCGGGGCCCTCTATGAGCAGTTCTTC.

This clonotype was counted at least ten times. The V call is TRBV9, the J call TRBJ2-3; 7 nucleotides match TRBD2. Germline V gene lookup returns CDR1 SGDLS and CDR2 YYNGEE. Losses at the gene ends were 0 bases for V and 15 bases for J; bases not matched to a gene: 31. This CDR3 spans 20 amino acids. The CDR3 spells CASSVDRLPDTQYSREGLYF. DNA of the CDR3: TGTGCCAGCAGCGTAGATCGGCTCCCAGATACGCAGTATTCGAGGGAGGGTCTATATTTT.

This clonotype was counted at least ten times. The chain links TRBV9 to TRBJ2-7; a possible D gene is TRBD1 (5 bases). The germline V gene has CDR1 SGDLS and CDR2 YYNGEE. This CDR3 is 15 amino acids long. Trimming stripped 4 bases from V and 2 bases from J, with 16 bases between. Here the CDR3 reads CASSPQTGYAYEQYF. For the CDR3, the DNA is TGTGCCAGCAGCCCCCAAACAGGATATGCCTACGAGCAGTACTTC.

This clonotype is categorized as medium-sized. The rearrangement links TRBV9 to TRBJ2-1; 13 bases are shared with TRBD2. The ends lost 4 bases at V and 7 bases at J; junction bases unmatched: 5. Germline lookup yields CDR1 SGDLS and CDR2 YYNGEE. The CDR3 is 15 residues long. The CDR3, as DNA: TGTGCCAGCAGCCCTGGGACTAGCGGGACAAATGAGCAGTTCTTC. Its protein product is CASSPGTSGTNEQFF. The whole variable domain, filled in from reference TRBV9 and TRBJ2-1, reads DSGVTQTPKHLITATGQRVTLRCSPRSGDLSVYWYQQSLDQGLQFLIQYYNGEERAKGNILERFSAQQFPDLHSELNLSSLELGDSALYFCASSPGTSGTNEQFFGPGTRLTVL.

This clonotype was observed at least ten times. The V and J genes are TRBV9 and TRBJ2-3, with TRBD2 matching over 13 bases. The V segment lost 0 bases and the J segment 6 bases; nucleotides outside the gene matches: 7. The CDR3 runs 17 residues. Germline CDR1 reads SGDLS; CDR2 reads YYNGEE. The CDR3 region has the DNA TGTGCCAGCAGCGTAGGAGGCGGACTAGCGGGAGTGGATACGCAGTATTTT. This translates into CASSVGGGLAGVDTQYF. Drawing the rest from reference TRBV9 and TRBJ2-3, the complete variable domain is DSGVTQTPKHLITATGQRVTLRCSPRSGDLSVYWYQQSLDQGLQFLIQYYNGEERAKGNILERFSAQQFPDLHSELNLSSLELGDSALYFCASSVGGGLAGVDTQYFGPGTRLTVL.

By sample share, this clonotype is medium-sized. This chain connects TRBV9 to TRBJ2-2, with 8 bases matching TRBD2. Losses at the gene ends were 4 bases for V and 4 bases for J; bases not matched to a gene: 12. CDR1 and CDR2 from the germline V gene are SGDLS and YYNGEE. The CDR3 is made up of 17 amino acids. The DNA for the CDR3 is TGTGCCAGCAGCCCTAGCGTACTAGCGGCCGTCACCGGGGAGCTGTTTTTT. Its protein product is CASSPSVLAAVTGELFF.

This clonotype was detected many times. V usage is TRBV9 and J usage is TRBJ2-1, with 10 bases identical to TRBD2. V was pared by 0 bases and J by 7 bases, with 4 bases of the junction left unmatched. Looked up from germline, CDR1 is SGDLS and CDR2 is YYNGEE. The CDR3 has 15 residues. The DNA for the CDR3 is TGTGCCAGCAGCGTAGGACTAGCGGGCGGAAATGAGCAGTTCTTC. Translated: CASSVGLAGGNEQFF.

There are many counts of this clonotype. The rearrangement uses TRBV9 and TRBJ2-7; 10 bases are a match to TRBD1. Germline V gene data show CDR1 as SGDLS and CDR2 as YYNGEE. V lost 3 bases, J lost 6 bases, and 9 bases stayed unmatched. The CDR3 consists of 15 residues. CDR3 sequence (DNA): TGTGCCAGCAGCGCCTTCGACAGGGGGCGCGGCGAGCAGTACTTC. Translating it yields CASSAFDRGRGEQYF.

This clonotype was observed at least ten times. The chain recombines TRBV9 with TRBJ2-6; TRBD1 agrees at 7 bases. Germline trimming cut 3 bases from V and 0 bases from J; bases unmatched to any gene: 0. The CDR3 extends over 15 amino acids. In germline, CDR1 is SGDLS, CDR2 YYNGEE. CDR3 residues: CASSGQGSGANVLTF. The CDR3 bases are TGTGCCAGCAGCGGACAGGGCTCTGGGGCCAACGTCCTGACTTTC.

This clonotype is labeled as large. The CDR3 sequence is CASSWLEKGYEQYF. CDR3 nucleotides: TGTGCCAGCAGCTGGCTTGAGAAGGGTTACGAGCAGTACTTC. This chain links TRBV9 with TRBJ2-7; D remains ambiguous. Per the germline V gene, CDR1 is SGDLS and CDR2 is YYNGEE. The CDR3 spans 14 residues. Trimming shortened V by 4 bases and J by 4 bases, and 15 bases separated the two germline ends.

This clonotype was seen at least ten times. DNA for the CDR3: TGTGCCAGCAGCGTAGCTACTAGCCCCACAGATACGCAGTATTTT. Its translation is CASSVATSPTDTQYF. This sequence joins TRBV9 and TRBJ2-3; D might be TRBD2 (6 bases). CDR3 size: 15 residues. Trimming took 0 bases from V and 2 from J, leaving 10 bases between them. Germline V lookup: CDR1 SGDLS, CDR2 YYNGEE.

This clonotype appeared many times. The rearrangement links TRBV9 to TRBJ2-7; D may be TRBD2 (6 bases). CDR1 and CDR2 (germline): SGDLS, YYNGEE. The CDR3 is 15 residues long. Trimming stripped 0 bases from V and 0 bases from J, with 10 bases between. The DNA for the CDR3 is TGTGCCAGCAGCGTAGATTACGGGAGCTCCTACGAGCAGTACTTC. It yields the protein CASSVDYGSSYEQYF.

This clonotype was seen repeatedly, ten times or more. The rearrangement uses TRBV9 and TRBJ2-1; 8 positions agree with TRBD1. Germline V gives CDR1 SGDLS, CDR2 YYNGEE. The CDR3 totals 15 residues. V lost 0 bases, J lost 8 bases, and 7 bases stayed unmatched. The CDR3 region is CASSVGRGLMDEQFF. The CDR3 region has the DNA TGTGCCAGCAGCGTAGGCAGGGGGCTCATGGATGAGCAGTTCTTC.

This clonotype was detected ten times or more. The V and J genes are TRBV9 and TRBJ2-4, with a tentative D call TRBD1 (5 bases). The V gene lost 0 bases and the J gene lost 3 bases, with 10 bases spanning the gap. Germline values: CDR1 SGDLS, CDR2 YYNGEE. The CDR3 runs to 15 residues. For the CDR3, the DNA is TGTGCCAGCAGCGTAGAGGGGCGGAGCAAAAACATTCAGTACTTC. This encodes CASSVEGRSKNIQYF.

This clonotype was counted ten times or more. V and J are TRBV9 and TRBJ2-7, with unresolved D. Germline CDR1 SGDLS, CDR2 YYNGEE. This CDR3 spans 14 amino acids. V was clipped by 0 bases and J by 0 bases, with 7 bases between them. Written as DNA, the CDR3 is TGTGCCAGCAGCGTAGAGGCCAGCTCCTACGAGCAGTACTTC. Encoded protein: CASSVEASSYEQYF.

This clonotype was seen repeatedly, ten times or more. This chain uses TRBV21-1 with TRBJ2-7. TRBV21-1 is labeled a pseudogene. The CDR3 is made up of 14 amino acids. The CDR3 DNA reads as TGTGCCAGCAGCAGAGGTTGGGGAACCTACGAGCAGTACTTC. This gives the protein CASSRGWGTYEQYF.

This clonotype was observed many times. The chain couples TRBV9 to TRBJ2-3; D is undetermined. V gave up 3 bases and J gave up 3 bases, with 8 bases separating them. This CDR3 comprises 13 residues. CDR1 and CDR2 (germline): SGDLS, YYNGEE. CDR3 in amino acids: CASSALSTDTQYF. CDR3 bases: TGTGCCAGCAGCGCATTGAGTACAGATACGCAGTATTTT. Drawing the rest from reference TRBV9 and TRBJ2-3, the complete variable domain is DSGVTQTPKHLITATGQRVTLRCSPRSGDLSVYWYQQSLDQGLQFLIQYYNGEERAKGNILERFSAQQFPDLHSELNLSSLELGDSALYFCASSALSTDTQYFGPGTRLTVL.

This clonotype was observed many times. The chain uses TRBV9 and TRBJ2-2; the D gene is possibly TRBD2 (5 bases). V was trimmed by 0 bases and J by 1 base, leaving 10 bases between them. The CDR3 contains 16 residues. Germline V lookup: CDR1 SGDLS, CDR2 YYNGEE. The DNA for the CDR3 is TGTGCCAGCAGCGTAGACGCTAGCCAGAACACCGGGGAGCTGTTTTTT. This translates into CASSVDASQNTGELFF.

The sample holds many counts of this clonotype. The chain is built from TRBV9 and TRBJ2-4; TRBD2 matches at 7 bases. J was trimmed by 8 bases and V by 3 bases; bases with no gene match: 14. Germline V gene lookup returns CDR1 SGDLS and CDR2 YYNGEE. The CDR3 runs to 16 residues. The CDR3 reads CASSASTGGRNDIQYF. CDR3 coding DNA: TGTGCCAGCAGCGCCTCGACCGGGGGGAGGAACGACATTCAGTACTTC.

By proportion, this clonotype is medium-sized (0.01 to 0.1%). CDR3 bases: TGTGCCAGCAGCGTTAGCGGGAGGGGAGAGACCCAGTACTTC. Translating it yields CASSVSGRGETQYF. V usage is TRBV9 and J usage is TRBJ2-5; 11 bases align to TRBD2. V lost 2 bases and J lost 4; bases outside the gene matches: 1. Germline CDR1 is SGDLS and CDR2 is YYNGEE. The length of the CDR3 is 14 residues. The variable domain in full, completed from reference TRBV9 and TRBJ2-5, reads DSGVTQTPKHLITATGQRVTLRCSPRSGDLSVYWYQQSLDQGLQFLIQYYNGEERAKGNILERFSAQQFPDLHSELNLSSLELGDSALYFCASSVSGRGETQYFGPGTRLLVL.

This clonotype was detected many times. This chain joins TRBV9 and TRBJ2-7; D is perhaps TRBD2 (6 bases). Trimming removed 3 bases at V and 4 bases at J, with 14 bases between. Looked up from germline, CDR1 is SGDLS and CDR2 is YYNGEE. The length of the CDR3 is 14 residues. CDR3 region: CASSAGTGGYEQYF. DNA of the CDR3: TGTGCCAGCAGCGCGGGAACTGGGGGGTACGAGCAGTACTTC.

This clonotype has ten or more counts. The chain is built from TRBV9 and TRBJ2-1; TRBD1 agrees at 11 bases. From germline, CDR1 is SGDLS and CDR2 YYNGEE. V shed 3 bases, J shed 3 bases, and the junction held 8 bases outside the gene matches. The CDR3 extends over 17 amino acids. The CDR3 reads CASSDRTGGLHYNEQFF. The CDR3 nucleotides read TGTGCCAGCAGCGACCGGACAGGGGGCCTTCACTACAATGAGCAGTTCTTC.

This clonotype was seen at least ten times. The chain joins TRBV9 to TRBJ2-3, with D perhaps TRBD1 or TRBD2 (5 bases each). V was shortened by 3 bases and J by 1 base, with 15 bases between the two germline ends. CDR1 is SGDLS and CDR2 is YYNGEE in the germline V gene. The CDR3 length is 16 residues. The CDR3 reads CASSARGYMGTDTQYF. CDR3 coding DNA: TGTGCCAGCAGCGCCCGGGGCTACATGGGCACAGATACGCAGTATTTT.